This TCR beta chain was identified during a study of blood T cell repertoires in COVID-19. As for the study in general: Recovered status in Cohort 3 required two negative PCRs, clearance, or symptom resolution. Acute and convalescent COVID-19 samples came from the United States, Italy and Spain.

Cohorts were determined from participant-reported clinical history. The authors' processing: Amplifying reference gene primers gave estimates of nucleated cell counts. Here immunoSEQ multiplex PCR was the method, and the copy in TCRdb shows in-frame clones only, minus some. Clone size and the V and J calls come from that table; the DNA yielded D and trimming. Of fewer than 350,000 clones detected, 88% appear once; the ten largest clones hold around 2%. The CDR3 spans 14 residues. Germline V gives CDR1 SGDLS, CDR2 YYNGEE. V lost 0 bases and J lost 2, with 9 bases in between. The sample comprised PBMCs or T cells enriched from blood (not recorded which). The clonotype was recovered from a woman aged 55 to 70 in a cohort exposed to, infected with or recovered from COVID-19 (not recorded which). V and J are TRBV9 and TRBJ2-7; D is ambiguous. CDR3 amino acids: CASSVVAAPYEQYF. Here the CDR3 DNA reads TGTGCCAGCAGCGTAGTTGCGGCCCCCTACGAGCAGTACTTC.